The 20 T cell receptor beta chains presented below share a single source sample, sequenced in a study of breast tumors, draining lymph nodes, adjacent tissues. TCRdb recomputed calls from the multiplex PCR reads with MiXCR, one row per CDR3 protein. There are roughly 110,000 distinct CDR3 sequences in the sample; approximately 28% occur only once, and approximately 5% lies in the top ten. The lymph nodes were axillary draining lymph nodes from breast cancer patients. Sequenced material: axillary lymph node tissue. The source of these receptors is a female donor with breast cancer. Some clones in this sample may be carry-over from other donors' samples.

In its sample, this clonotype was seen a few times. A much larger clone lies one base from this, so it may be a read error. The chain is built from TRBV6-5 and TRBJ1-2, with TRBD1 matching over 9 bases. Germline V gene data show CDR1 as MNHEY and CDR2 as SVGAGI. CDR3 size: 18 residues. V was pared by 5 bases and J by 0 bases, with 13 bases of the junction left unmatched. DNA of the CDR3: TGTGCCAGCAGTCACATTCGGGACAGGGTAGGCCCTAACTATGGCTACACCTTC. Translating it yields CASSHIRDRVGPNYGYTF.

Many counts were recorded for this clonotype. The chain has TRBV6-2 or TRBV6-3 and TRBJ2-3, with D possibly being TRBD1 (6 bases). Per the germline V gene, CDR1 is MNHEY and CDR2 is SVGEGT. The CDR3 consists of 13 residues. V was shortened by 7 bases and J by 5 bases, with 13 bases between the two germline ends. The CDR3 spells CASNRVEEDTQYF. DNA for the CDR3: TGTGCCAGCAACAGGGTGGAGGAAGATACGCAGTATTTT.

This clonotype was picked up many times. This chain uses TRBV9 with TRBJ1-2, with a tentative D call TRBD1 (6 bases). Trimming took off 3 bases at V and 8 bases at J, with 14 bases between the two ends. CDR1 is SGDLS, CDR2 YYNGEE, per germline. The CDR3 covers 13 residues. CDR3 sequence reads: CASSDGGAKGYTF. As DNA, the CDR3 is TGTGCCAGCAGCGACGGGGGCGCGAAAGGCTACACCTTC.

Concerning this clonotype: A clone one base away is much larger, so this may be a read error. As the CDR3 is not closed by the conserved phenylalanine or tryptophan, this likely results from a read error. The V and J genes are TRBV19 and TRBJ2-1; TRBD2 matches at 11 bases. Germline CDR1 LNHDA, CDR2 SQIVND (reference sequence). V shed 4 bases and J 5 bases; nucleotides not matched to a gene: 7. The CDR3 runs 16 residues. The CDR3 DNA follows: TGTGCCAGTAGTAGGGGTAGCGGGGGGGACGACAATGAGCAGTTCCTC. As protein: CASSRGSGGDDNEQFL.

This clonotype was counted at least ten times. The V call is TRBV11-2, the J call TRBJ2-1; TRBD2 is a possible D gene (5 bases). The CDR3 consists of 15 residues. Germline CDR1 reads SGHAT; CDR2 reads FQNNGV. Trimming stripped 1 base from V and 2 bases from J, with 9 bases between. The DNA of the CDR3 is TGTGCCAGCAGCTTAGGGAGCGGAGCCTACAATGAGCAGTTCTTC. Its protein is CASSLGSGAYNEQFF.

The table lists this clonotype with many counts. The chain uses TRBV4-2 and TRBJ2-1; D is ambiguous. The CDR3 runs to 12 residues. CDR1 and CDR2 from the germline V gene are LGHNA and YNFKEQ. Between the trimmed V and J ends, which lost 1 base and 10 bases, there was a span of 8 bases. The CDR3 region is CASSQGSGEQFF. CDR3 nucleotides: TGTGCCAGCAGCCAAGGATCTGGCGAGCAGTTCTTC.

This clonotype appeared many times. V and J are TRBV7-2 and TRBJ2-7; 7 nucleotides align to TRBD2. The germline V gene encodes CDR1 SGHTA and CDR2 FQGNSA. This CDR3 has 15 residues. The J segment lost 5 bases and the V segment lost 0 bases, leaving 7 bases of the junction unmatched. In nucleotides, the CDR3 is TGTGCCAGCAGCTTAGCGGAGCGGGGTGGCCACGAGCAGTACTTC. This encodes CASSLAERGGHEQYF.

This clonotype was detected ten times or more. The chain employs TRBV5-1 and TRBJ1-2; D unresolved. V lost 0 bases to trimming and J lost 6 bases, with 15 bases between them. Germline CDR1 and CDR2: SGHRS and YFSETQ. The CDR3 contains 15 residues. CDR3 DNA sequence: TGCGCCAGCAGCTTGGATGGGGAGATCGGTGATGGCTACACCTTC. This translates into CASSLDGEIGDGYTF.

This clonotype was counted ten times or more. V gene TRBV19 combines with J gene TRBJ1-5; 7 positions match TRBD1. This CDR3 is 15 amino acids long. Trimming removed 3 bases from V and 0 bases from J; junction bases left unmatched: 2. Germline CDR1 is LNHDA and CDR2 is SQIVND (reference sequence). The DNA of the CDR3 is TGTGCCAGTAGTATTACAGGGGATAGCAATCAGCCCCAGCATTTT. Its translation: CASSITGDSNQPQHF.

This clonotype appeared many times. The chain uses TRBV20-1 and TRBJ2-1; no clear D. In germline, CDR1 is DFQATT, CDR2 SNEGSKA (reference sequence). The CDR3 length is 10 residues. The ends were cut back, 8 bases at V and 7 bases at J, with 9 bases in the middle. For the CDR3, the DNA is TGCAGTTTAAGGAGTAATGAGCAGTTCTTC. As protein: CSLRSNEQFF.

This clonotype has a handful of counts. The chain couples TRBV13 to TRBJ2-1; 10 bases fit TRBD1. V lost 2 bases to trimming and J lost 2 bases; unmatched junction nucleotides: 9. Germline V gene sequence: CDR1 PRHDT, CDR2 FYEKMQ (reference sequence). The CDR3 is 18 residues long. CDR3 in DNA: TGTGCCAGCAGCTTACAGGGCCCCGACAGGGGGCCCTACAATGAGCAGTTCTTC. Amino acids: CASSLQGPDRGPYNEQFF.

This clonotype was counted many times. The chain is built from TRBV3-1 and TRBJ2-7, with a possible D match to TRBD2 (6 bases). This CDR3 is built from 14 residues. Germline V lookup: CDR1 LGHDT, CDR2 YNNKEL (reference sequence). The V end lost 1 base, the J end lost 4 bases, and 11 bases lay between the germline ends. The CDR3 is CASSQGTGLYEQYF. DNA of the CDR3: TGTGCCAGCAGCCAAGGGACGGGACTTTACGAGCAGTACTTC.

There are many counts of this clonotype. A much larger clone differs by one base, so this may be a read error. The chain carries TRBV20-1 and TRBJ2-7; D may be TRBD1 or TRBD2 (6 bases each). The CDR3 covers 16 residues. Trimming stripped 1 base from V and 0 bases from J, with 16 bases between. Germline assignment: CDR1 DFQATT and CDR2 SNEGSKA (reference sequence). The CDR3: CSARGLGGSASYEQYF. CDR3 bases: TGCAGTGCTAGAGGGTTAGGGGGGTCGGCCTCCTACGAGCAGTACTTC.

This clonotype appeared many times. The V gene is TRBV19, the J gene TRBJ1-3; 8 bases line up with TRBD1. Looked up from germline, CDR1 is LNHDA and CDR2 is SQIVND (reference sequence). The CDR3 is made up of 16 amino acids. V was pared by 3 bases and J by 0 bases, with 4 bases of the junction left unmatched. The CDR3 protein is CASSMKGTGSGNTIYF. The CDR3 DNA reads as TGTGCCAGTAGTATGAAGGGGACAGGCTCTGGAAACACCATATATTTT.

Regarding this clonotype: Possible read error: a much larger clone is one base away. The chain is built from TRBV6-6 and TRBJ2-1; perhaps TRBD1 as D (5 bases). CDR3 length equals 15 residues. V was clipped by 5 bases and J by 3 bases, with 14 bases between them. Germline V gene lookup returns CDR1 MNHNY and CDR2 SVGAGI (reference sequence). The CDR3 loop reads CASSLDSFYYNEQFF. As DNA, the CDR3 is TGTGCCAGCAGTCTCGACAGCTTCTACTACAATGAGCAGTTCTTC.

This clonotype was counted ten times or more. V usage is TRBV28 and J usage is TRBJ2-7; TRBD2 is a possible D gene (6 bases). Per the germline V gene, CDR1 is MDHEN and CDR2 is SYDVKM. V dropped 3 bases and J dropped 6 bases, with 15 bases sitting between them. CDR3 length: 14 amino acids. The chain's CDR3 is CASSFFGGPSEQYF. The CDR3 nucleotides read TGTGCCAGCAGTTTCTTTGGAGGGCCCAGCGAGCAGTACTTC.

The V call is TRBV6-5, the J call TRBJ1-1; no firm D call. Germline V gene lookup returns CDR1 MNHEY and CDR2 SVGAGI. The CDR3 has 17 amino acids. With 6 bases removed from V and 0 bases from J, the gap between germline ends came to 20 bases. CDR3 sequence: CASRPTPGREMNTEAFF. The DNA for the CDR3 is TGTGCCAGCAGACCCACACCTGGACGGGAAATGAACACTGAAGCTTTCTTT.

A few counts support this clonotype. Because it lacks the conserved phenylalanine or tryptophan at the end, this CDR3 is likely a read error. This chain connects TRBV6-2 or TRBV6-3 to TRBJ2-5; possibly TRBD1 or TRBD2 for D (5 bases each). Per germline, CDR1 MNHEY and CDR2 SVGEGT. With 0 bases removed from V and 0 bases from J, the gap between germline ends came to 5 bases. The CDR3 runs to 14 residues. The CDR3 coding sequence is TGTGCCAGCAGTTACTCGGGACACCAAGAGACCCAGTACTCC. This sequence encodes CASSYSGHQETQYS.

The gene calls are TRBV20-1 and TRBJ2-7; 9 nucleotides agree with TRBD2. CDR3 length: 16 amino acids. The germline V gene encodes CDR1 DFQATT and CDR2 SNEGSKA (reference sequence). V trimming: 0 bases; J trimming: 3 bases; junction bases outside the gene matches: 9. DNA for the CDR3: TGCAGTGCTAGAGATCCCACAGCTAGCGGGGACTACGAGCAGTACTTC. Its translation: CSARDPTASGDYEQYF.

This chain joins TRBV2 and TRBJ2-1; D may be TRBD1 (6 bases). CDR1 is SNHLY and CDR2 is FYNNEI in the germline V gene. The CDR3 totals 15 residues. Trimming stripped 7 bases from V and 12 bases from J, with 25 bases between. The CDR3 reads CASTVQETRMTGQFF. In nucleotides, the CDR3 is TGTGCCAGCACCGTCCAAGAGACCCGGATGACAGGGCAGTTCTTC.